Listed below are T cell receptor beta chains from one sample, sequenced in a study of blood T cell repertoires in COVID-19. The protocol was immunoSEQ multiplex PCR, while the TCRdb copy is restricted to in-frame clones and leaves out a portion. The sample includes some 250,000 clones, around 82% of them seen just once. The sample was peripheral blood. These receptors were collected from a woman between 18 and 29 years old with acute or convalescent COVID-19. Each CDR3 is given with its conserved first and last residue. The order of the fields is V gene, clone size, J gene, D gene, CDR3 DNA, CDR3 protein. The D gene is left open where the match is weak. The size of a clone is reported for some rows only, either as once, few or many, or as a class for expanded clones.

>TRBV10-1|NA|TRBJ2-2|TRBD2
TGCGCCAGCAGTGAGACTAGCGGAGCGAACACCGGGGAGCTGTTTTTT
CASSETSGANTGELFF
>TRBV4-1|few|TRBJ2-2|TRBD2
TGCGCCAGCAGCCAACAACTAGCGGGAGACACCGGGGAGCTGTTTTTT
CASSQQLAGDTGELFF
>TRBV7-2|NA|TRBJ2-7|TRBD1
TGTGCCAGCAGCTTAATGGCTTTTGGACAGGGAAACGAGCAGTACTTC
CASSLMAFGQGNEQYF
>TRBV27|once|TRBJ1-4|NA
TGTGCCAGCAGTTTACAGGGAGAGGGGGTAAGGGGCGAAAAACTGTTTTTT
CASSLQGEGVRGEKLFF
>TRBV30|NA|TRBJ1-6|NA
TGTGCCTGGAGGGGAGGATATTCACCCCTCCACTTT
CAWRGGYSPLHF
>TRBV18|NA|TRBJ2-7|TRBD1
TGTGCCAGCTCACTCGACCAGGGGGCGCGGGAGCAGTACTTC
CASSLDQGAREQYF
>TRBV5-6|NA|TRBJ2-1|TRBD2
TGTGCCAGCAGCCCTGGCCCGGGGGAGGGCAATGAGCAGTTCTTC
CASSPGPGEGNEQFF
>TRBV4-1|NA|TRBJ2-7|NA
TGCGCCAGCAGCCAAGATCCAGATTCCTACGAGCAGTACTTC
CASSQDPDSYEQYF
>TRBV3-1/TRBV3-2|once|TRBJ2-7|TRBD1
TGTGCCAGCAGCCAAAACCTCCAGCAGGGGGCTGGCCCCTTCTTC
CASSQNLQQGAGPFF
>TRBV6-2/TRBV6-3|NA|TRBJ1-1|TRBD1
TGTGCCAGCAGTTACTCCATAATCGACAGGGGGCGGGCTGAAGCTTTCTTT
CASSYSIIDRGRAEAFF
>TRBV25-1|NA|TRBJ2-1|TRBD2
TGTGCCAGCAGTGAATTAAAGCGGGAGTTCTACAATGAGCAGTTCTTC
CASSELKREFYNEQFF
>TRBV4-3|NA|TRBJ2-1|NA
TGCGCCAGCAGCCAAGGACTTCTTGGCCCCTACAATGAGCAGTTCTTC
CASSQGLLGPYNEQFF
>TRBV29-1|NA|TRBJ2-5|TRBD2
TGCAGCGTTGACAGTGCGGGAGCTCCAGAGACCCAGTACTTC
CSVDSAGAPETQYF
>TRBV29-1|NA|TRBJ1-1|TRBD1
TGCAGCGTTGACCGAGGACAGGGGACTGAAGCTTTCTTT
CSVDRGQGTEAFF
>TRBV4-3|many|TRBJ2-1|NA
TGCGCCAGCAGCCAGGTGGGCGGGTCCTACAATGAGCAGTTCTTC
CASSQVGGSYNEQFF
>TRBV7-6|NA|TRBJ2-1|TRBD2
TGTGCCAGCAGCCCCAGGGGGACTAGCGGCAATGAGCAGTTCTTC
CASSPRGTSGNEQFF
>TRBV13|NA|TRBJ1-2|NA
TGTGCCAGCAGCTTAAGTGCCGGCAGAGGAGCAGCTAACTATGGCTACACCTTC
CASSLSAGRGAANYGYTF
>TRBV27|once|TRBJ2-4|NA
TGTGCCAGCAGTCCCTTCGTACAGGGAATTCAAAACATTCAGTACTTC
CASSPFVQGIQNIQYF
>TRBV27|NA|TRBJ1-4|NA
TGTGCCAGCACGGGATACGGGCTACGCGGAAAACTGTTTTTT
CASTGYGLRGKLFF
>TRBV30|NA|TRBJ1-6|TRBD1
TGTGCCTGCCTACGTCCAGGGGGACGGTCACCCCTCCACTTT
CACLRPGGRSPLHF
>TRBV18|NA|TRBJ2-1|TRBD2
TGTGCCAGCTCACCGGGGAGGGCCAATGAGCAGTTCTTC
CASSPGRANEQFF
>TRBV21-1|NA|TRBJ2-7|NA
TGTGCCAGCAGCCCCGACAGGAGAACACCCTACGAGCAGTACTTC
CASSPDRRTPYEQYF
>TRBV18|NA|TRBJ1-2|TRBD1
TGTGCCAGCTCACCATCTATCGGACAGGGGAAGGGCTACACCTTC
CASSPSIGQGKGYTF
>TRBV7-9|NA|TRBJ2-7|NA
TGTGCCAGCAGCCTATTTTACGAGCAGTACTTC
CASSLFYEQYF
>TRBV24-1|few|TRBJ1-5|NA
TGTGCCACCTGGGGTCGGGACAACTACCCGTATAGCAATCAGCCCCAGCATTTT
CATWGRDNYPYSNQPQHF
>TRBV5-1|NA|TRBJ2-5|NA
TGCGCCAGCAGCTTGGGATTCCAGAACCAAGAGACCCAGTACTTC
CASSLGFQNQETQYF
>TRBV4-1|once|TRBJ2-5|TRBD1
TGCGCCAGCAGCCAAGATTTTACAGACAGGGGGCGGGAGACCCAGTACTTC
CASSQDFTDRGRETQYF
>TRBV5-6|few|TRBJ1-1|TRBD1
TGTGCCAGCAGCTTGGGGGGACAGCTATATACTGAAGCTTTCTTT
CASSLGGQLYTEAFF
>TRBV30|NA|TRBJ1-4|NA
TGTGCCTGGACGTGGGGGGGCGCAACTAATGAAAAACTGTTTTTT
CAWTWGGATNEKLFF
>TRBV9|NA|TRBJ2-1|TRBD2
TGTGCCAGCAGCGTATCGGCTAGCGGATACAATGAGCAGTTCTTC
CASSVSASGYNEQFF
>TRBV27|NA|TRBJ2-7|NA
TGTGCCAGCAGTTTCGCAGAATCCTACGAGCAGTACTTC
CASSFAESYEQYF
>TRBV7-8|NA|TRBJ2-2|TRBD2
TGTGCCAGCAGCCCACCTAGCGGAAACACCGGGGAGCTGTTTTTT
CASSPPSGNTGELFF
>TRBV15|NA|TRBJ1-3|TRBD1
TGTGCCACCAGCAGAGAAGGGTCTAGGGGGCCGACCTACTCTGGAAACACCATATATTTT
CATSREGSRGPTYSGNTIYF
>TRBV10-2|NA|TRBJ1-2|NA
TGCGCCAGCAGTGAGTCGATATGGGGCGGTGATGGCTACACCTTC
CASSESIWGGDGYTF
>TRBV27|NA|TRBJ2-1|NA
TGTGCCAGCAGTCTCGGGGGAGCTTACAATGAGCAGTTCTTC
CASSLGGAYNEQFF
>TRBV5-4|few|TRBJ2-2|TRBD2
TGTGCCAGCAGCTTGGCAGTCGGGGCGGGAGAAGAGGAGCTGTTTTTT
CASSLAVGAGEEELFF
>TRBV28|NA|TRBJ2-7|NA
TGTGCCAGCAGTTATGTGGCCCACGAGCAGTACTTC
CASSYVAHEQYF